This T cell receptor (beta chain) comes out of a study of neoadjuvant anti-PD-1 for oral cavity cancer. Time point here: after neoadjuvant nivolumab, at surgical resection. Produced via immunoSEQ multiplex PCR; TCRdb's table is partial and in-frame only. Here the sample spans about 42,000 clones, 65% to 85% being singletons. Between the trimmed V and J ends, which lost 0 bases and 5 bases, there was a span of 9 bases. This CDR3 is built from 14 residues. Germline CDR1 SGHNT, CDR2 YYREEE (reference sequence). This clone showed up just once. Distinct nucleotide sequences in the sample also encode this CDR3.

This sequence was found in a person aged 35-79 years with oral cavity squamous cell carcinoma. The sequencing used PBMCs, collected after nivolumab (anti-PD-1) treatment. The rearrangement joins TRBV5-4 to TRBJ2-1; D might be TRBD2 (5 bases). The CDR3 spells CASSLDGSNNEQFF. The CDR3 nucleotides are TGTGCCAGCAGCTTGGATGGGAGCAACAATGAGCAGTTCTTC.